A selection of T cell receptor beta chains follows, all from one sample in a study of CD8 T cells in ankylosing spondylitis. One entry per CDR3 protein results from TCRdb running MiXCR on the 5' RACE reads. The data show approximately 220,000 distinct CDR3 sequences, with 8% to 11% seen just once and approximately 20% held by the top ten. The sample consisted of blood, either unsorted or a sorted T cell fraction (not recorded which). The receptor set was obtained from a male donor with ankylosing spondylitis or in good health (not recorded which). CDR3s include the opening cysteine and the closing phenylalanine or tryptophan. D genes are given only for firm matches. A row's size may be missing; if present it is once, few, many or a size class.

clone_size,d_call,v_call,j_call,cdr3_nt,cdr3_aa
many,-,TRBV12-3/TRBV12-4,TRBJ1-5,TGTGCCAGCAGCACCCCCGGTCTGACCCAGCATTTT,CASSTPGLTQHF
many,-,TRBV28,TRBJ1-5,TGTGCCAGCAGCCAAGGGGGGAGCAATCAGCCCCAGCATTTT,CASSQGGSNQPQHF
many,-,TRBV5-1,TRBJ2-2,TGCGCCAGCAGCTTGCAGTCGAACACCGGGGAGCTGTTTTTT,CASSLQSNTGELFF
many,-,TRBV24-1,TRBJ2-2,TGTGCCACCAGTGATTGGGTTAACACCGGGGAGCTGTTTTTT,CATSDWVNTGELFF
many,-,TRBV15,TRBJ2-5,TGTGCCACCACCGGTGGTAGACAAGAGACCCAGTACTTC,CATTGGRQETQYF
-,-,TRBV7-2,TRBJ2-3,TGTGCCAGCAGCCCCCGGGGCGAACATACGCAGTATTTT,CASSPRGEHTQYF
-,-,TRBV12-3/TRBV12-4,TRBJ2-4,TGTGCCAGCAGCCCGGGGGACCGCCGCATTCAGTACTTC,CASSPGDRRIQYF
few,-,TRBV10-3,TRBJ2-3,TGTGCCATCAGTGAGGGGCGGACGCAGTATTTT,CAISEGRTQYF
many,-,TRBV20-1,TRBJ2-5,TGCAGTGCGTACTCAGGGGCCACGGGGTACCAAGAGACCCAGTACTTC,CSAYSGATGYQETQYF
few,-,TRBV7-9,TRBJ2-7,TGTGCCAGCAGCTCCCTGACAGACGAGCAGTACTTC,CASSSLTDEQYF
few,TRBD2,TRBV20-1,TRBJ2-1,TGCAGTGCTAGAGATCTGAGACTAGCGGGGGGCACCTCCTACAATGAGCAGTTCTTC,CSARDLRLAGGTSYNEQFF
many,TRBD2,TRBV20-1,TRBJ2-5,TGCAGTGCCCCAGCGGGGGGGCGTAATCAAGAGACCCAGTACTTC,CSAPAGGRNQETQYF
many,-,TRBV28,TRBJ2-5,TGTGCCAGCAGTTTCAGGGACACGGTGGTGACCCAGTACTTC,CASSFRDTVVTQYF
many,TRBD2,TRBV5-6,TRBJ2-3,TGTGCCAGCAGCTTCCCTAGCGGGGATAGCACAGATACGCAGTATTTT,CASSFPSGDSTDTQYF
many,TRBD2,TRBV5-1,TRBJ2-1,TGCGCCAGCAGGAGAGCGGGGATAAACAATGAGCAGTTCTTC,CASRRAGINNEQFF
many,TRBD1,TRBV9,TRBJ2-1,TGTGCCAGCAGCGGTCCAGGGGGTGAGCAGTTCTTC,CASSGPGGEQFF
-,-,TRBV11-2,TRBJ2-2,TGTGCCAGCAGCTTACTACAGGGGAACACCGGGGAGCTGTTTTTT,CASSLLQGNTGELFF
-,-,TRBV3-1,TRBJ2-7,TGTGCCAGCAGCCAGGGCAGGCTCTACGAGCAGTACTTC,CASSQGRLYEQYF
many,TRBD2,TRBV20-1,TRBJ2-1,TGCAGTGCCGAAGCGGGAAACTCCTACAATGAGCAGTTCTTC,CSAEAGNSYNEQFF
many,TRBD1,TRBV12-3/TRBV12-4,TRBJ1-6,TGTGCCAGCAGCAATACCGGGACAGTTAATTCACCCCTCCACTTT,CASSNTGTVNSPLHF
many,-,TRBV20-1,TRBJ2-1,TGCAGTGCTAGAGATACCCTCGTTAATGAGCAGTTCTTC,CSARDTLVNEQFF
many,TRBD1,TRBV5-1,TRBJ2-7,TGCGCCAGCGAGCTTGGATTCGGGACAGTCTCCTACGAGCAGTACTTC,CASELGFGTVSYEQYF
few,TRBD2,TRBV9,TRBJ2-5,TGTGCCAGCAGCGTTGGGATAGCGGGGGCATCGTACCAAGAGACCCAGTACTTC,CASSVGIAGASYQETQYF
many,-,TRBV30,TRBJ2-7,TGTGCCTGGAGTCCGAGGCCGGTTGGAGTGAATTACGAGCAGTACTTC,CAWSPRPVGVNYEQYF
-,-,TRBV11-2,TRBJ1-2,TGTGCCAGCAGCCCATCGGGGGCGTATGGCTACACCTTC,CASSPSGAYGYTF
many,-,TRBV29-1,TRBJ1-2,TGCAGCGTTGAATTGGGAAGGGGCTACACCTTC,CSVELGRGYTF
many,-,TRBV5-1,TRBJ1-1,TGCGCCAGCAGCTTACGCCCGGATAACACTGAAGCTTTCTTT,CASSLRPDNTEAFF
-,TRBD1,TRBV24-1,TRBJ2-2,TGTGCCACCAGTGATCGGGACAGGGGGACCGGGGAGCTGTTTTTT,CATSDRDRGTGELFF
many,-,TRBV5-8,TRBJ2-2,TGTGCCAGCAGCTTGGCCAAGGGGGAGCTGTTTTTT,CASSLAKGELFF
few,TRBD1,TRBV11-3,TRBJ2-5,TGTGCCAGCAGCTTAGGTGGGACAGGGTCAGTGGAGACCCAGTACTTC,CASSLGGTGSVETQYF
-,-,TRBV5-6,TRBJ1-2,TGTGCCAGCAGTACAGGGAAGTATGGCTACACCTTC,CASSTGKYGYTF
many,-,TRBV20-1,TRBJ1-1,TGCAGTGCGTATAAGGGGGGGGGGAACACTGAAGCTTTCTTT,CSAYKGGGNTEAFF
many,-,TRBV9,TRBJ2-3,TGTGCCAGCAGCGTAGTCTCCTCAGATACGCAGTATTTT,CASSVVSSDTQYF
few,-,TRBV9,TRBJ1-1,TGTGCCAGCGCACCGGGACCTTCGAACACTGAAGCTTTCTTT,CASAPGPSNTEAFF
few,-,TRBV6-5,TRBJ2-7,TGTGCCAGCAGTTACTCCCGGGACACCAGCTCCTACGAGCAGTACTTC,CASSYSRDTSSYEQYF
-,TRBD2,TRBV5-1,TRBJ2-5,TGCGCCAGCAGCCCCGGGGCCTTAGCGGGGGGTTATCAGACCCAGTCCTTC,CASSPGALAGGYQTQSF
many,TRBD1,TRBV19,TRBJ1-2,TGTGCCAGTAGTACGGGACAGGGATATGGCTACACCTTC,CASSTGQGYGYTF
many,-,TRBV29-1,TRBJ2-7,TGCAGCGTTGAAGATCCCGAGGGCTACGAGCAGTACTTC,CSVEDPEGYEQYF
few,-,TRBV10-3,TRBJ1-1,TGTGCCATCAGTGAGGCGACAGGGAACACTGAAGCTTTCTTT,CAISEATGNTEAFF
few,-,TRBV5-1,TRBJ2-7,TGCGCCAGCAGCCCAGGGAACGGTGGCTACGAGCAGTACTTC,CASSPGNGGYEQYF
many,-,TRBV27,TRBJ1-3,TGTGCCAGCAGTCCTAATCAGGGTTATGGAAACACCATATATTTT,CASSPNQGYGNTIYF
-,-,TRBV5-1,TRBJ2-1,TGCGCCAGCAGCCGGGACCTCTCGTACAATGAGCAGTTCTTC,CASSRDLSYNEQFF
-,-,TRBV28,TRBJ1-1,TGTGCCAGCAGTTTTATAACTGAAGCTTTCTTT,CASSFITEAFF
many,-,TRBV20-1,TRBJ2-3,TGCAGTGCTAGATCTGGGTCAGCGGGCACAGATACGCAGTATTTT,CSARSGSAGTDTQYF
few,-,TRBV12-3/TRBV12-4,TRBJ1-2,TGTGCCAGCTTCACCAGGGATACTAACTATGGCTACACCTTC,CASFTRDTNYGYTF
-,TRBD1,TRBV7-2,TRBJ1-1,TGTGCCAGCAGCTCTTCCACAGGGGGGAACACTGAAGCTTTCTTT,CASSSSTGGNTEAFF
many,TRBD1,TRBV29-1,TRBJ2-5,TGCAGCGCAGGACAGGGGTCGGAGACCCAGTACTTC,CSAGQGSETQYF
once,TRBD2,TRBV7-2,TRBJ2-3,TGTGCCAGCAGCTTAGCATTCGCGGGGGGCACAGATACGCAGTATTTT,CASSLAFAGGTDTQYF
-,TRBD1,TRBV28,TRBJ2-7,TGTGCCAGCAGTTCGATGACAGGGGTGGCCTACGAGCAGTACTTC,CASSSMTGVAYEQYF
many,TRBD2,TRBV20-1,TRBJ2-1,TGCAGTGCTAGTGTAGCGGGGGGGCTTTGGAATGAGCAGTTCTTC,CSASVAGGLWNEQFF
many,-,TRBV9,TRBJ2-1,TGTGCCAGCAGCGTCGCACCGGTGGCCTCCTACAATGAGCAGTTCTTC,CASSVAPVASYNEQFF